This T cell receptor (beta chain) was captured in a study of CD8 T cells in Susac syndrome. The CDR3 contains 12 residues. Germline loops: CDR1 SNHLY, CDR2 FYNNEI. V was clipped by 4 bases and J by 6 bases, with 10 bases between them. Reverse transcription of roughly 0.5 to 1 ug RNA was performed with random hexamers. TCRdb reanalysed the immunoSEQ multiplex PCR reads using MiXCR and keeps one entry per CDR3 protein. Here the sample spans 200,000 to 250,000 distinct CDR3 sequences, 95% being singletons. This chain connects TRBV2 to TRBJ2-7; D perhaps matches TRBD1 (5 bases). The sequence was collected from a human donor with multiple sclerosis. The material sequenced was CD4+ T cells from PBMCs. The CDR3: CASSAAGLEQYF. The CDR3 region has the DNA TGTGCCAGCAGTGCGGCAGGGCTCGAGCAGTACTTC.